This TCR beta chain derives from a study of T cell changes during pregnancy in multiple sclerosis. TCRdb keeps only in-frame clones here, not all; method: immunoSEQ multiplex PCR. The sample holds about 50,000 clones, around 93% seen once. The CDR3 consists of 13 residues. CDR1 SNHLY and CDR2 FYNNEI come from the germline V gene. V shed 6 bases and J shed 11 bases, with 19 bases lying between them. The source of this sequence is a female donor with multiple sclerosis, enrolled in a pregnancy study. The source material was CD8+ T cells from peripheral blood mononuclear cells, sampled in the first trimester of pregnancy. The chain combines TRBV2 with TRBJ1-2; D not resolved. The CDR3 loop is CASSTNYEGGYTF. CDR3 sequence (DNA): TGTGCCAGCAGCACGAACTATGAGGGCGGTTACACCTTC.